The clone carrying this TCR beta chain was seen many times. Germline V lookup: CDR1 SGHNT, CDR2 YYREEE (reference sequence). V lost 5 bases and J lost 4; bases outside the gene matches: 6. The CDR3 sequence is 14 residues long. This record belongs to a study of cytomegalovirus exposure and HLA in healthy donors. Study context: The 95 to 150 validation repertoires were produced on the same platform as the 670 or so repertoires of the first cohort. This was reported in a later analysis.

TCRdb's table, derived via immunoSEQ multiplex PCR, lists solely in-frame clones and lacks some. The sample consists of 200,000 or so clones, 88% of them appearing once. The sequence was collected from a woman younger than 35 in good health and CMV-seronegative. The V and J genes are TRBV5-4 and TRBJ2-3; 8 positions agree with TRBD1. The specimen was PBMCs. CDR3 DNA: TGTGCCAGCAGGTATCAGACAGGGGCAGATACGCAGTATTTT. Its protein is CASRYQTGADTQYF.